Sequencing of this T cell receptor beta chain was carried out in a study of shared clonotypes between healthy human individuals. In the study overall: Per donor, CD8 memory used one plate, CD8 naive used two, CD4 memory used three and CD4 naive used three.

The authors loaded around 200 ng DNA, 27,000 or so T cell genomes, into sorted-subset replicate PCRs. In the original analysis: There were no quality scores in the junction-only immunoSEQ sequences, so filtering differed. Profiled with immunoSEQ multiplex PCR; TCRdb holds only in-frame clones, not every one. That table is the source of V, J and clone size, and D and trimming were worked out from the DNA. The table shows about 2,100,000 clones, with under 95% occurring only once. Study observations and caveats: About 5% of naive CD4 clonotypes were common to a few donors.

Per the germline V gene, CDR1 is SEHNR and CDR2 is FQNEAQ (reference sequence). The CDR3 spans 15 residues. V dropped 6 bases and J dropped 0 bases, with 15 bases sitting between them. As to this clone: Its antigen is undetermined.

CD45RO-negative, CCR7-positively selected cells formed the naive CD8 fraction, excluding terminally differentiated effector memory CD45RA+ cells. The sequence came from a young man in good health. Some clones in this sample may be carry-over from other donors' samples. V is TRBV7-9 and J is TRBJ2-7, with a weak D call TRBD1 (6 bases). The specimen sequenced was naive CD8+ T cells from PBMCs. The CDR3 nucleotides are TGTGCCAGCAGTTCGTATGGGGGCCCCTCCTACGAGCAGTACTTC. Amino acids: CASSSYGGPSYEQYF. The full variable domain, rest sourced from reference TRBV7-9 and TRBJ2-7, is DTGVSQNPRHKITKRGQNVTFRCDPISEHNRLYWYRQTLGQGPEFLTYFQNEAQLEKSRLLSDRFSAERPKGSFSTLEIQRTEQGDSAMYLCASSSYGGPSYEQYFGPGTRLTVT.